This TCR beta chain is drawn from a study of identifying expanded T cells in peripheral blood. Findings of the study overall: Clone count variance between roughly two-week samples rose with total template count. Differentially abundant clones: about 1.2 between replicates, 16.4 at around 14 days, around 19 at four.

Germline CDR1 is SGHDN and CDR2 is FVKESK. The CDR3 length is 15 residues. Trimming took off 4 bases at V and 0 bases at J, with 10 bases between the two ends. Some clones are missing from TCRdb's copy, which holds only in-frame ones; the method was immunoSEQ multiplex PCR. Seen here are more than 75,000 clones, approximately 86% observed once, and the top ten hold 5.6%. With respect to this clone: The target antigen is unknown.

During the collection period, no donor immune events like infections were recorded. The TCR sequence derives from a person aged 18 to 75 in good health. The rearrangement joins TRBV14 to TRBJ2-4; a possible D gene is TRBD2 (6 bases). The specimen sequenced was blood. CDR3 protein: CASSLQGLAKNIQYF. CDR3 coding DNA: TGTGCCAGCAGCCTGCAGGGACTAGCCAAAAACATTCAGTACTTC.